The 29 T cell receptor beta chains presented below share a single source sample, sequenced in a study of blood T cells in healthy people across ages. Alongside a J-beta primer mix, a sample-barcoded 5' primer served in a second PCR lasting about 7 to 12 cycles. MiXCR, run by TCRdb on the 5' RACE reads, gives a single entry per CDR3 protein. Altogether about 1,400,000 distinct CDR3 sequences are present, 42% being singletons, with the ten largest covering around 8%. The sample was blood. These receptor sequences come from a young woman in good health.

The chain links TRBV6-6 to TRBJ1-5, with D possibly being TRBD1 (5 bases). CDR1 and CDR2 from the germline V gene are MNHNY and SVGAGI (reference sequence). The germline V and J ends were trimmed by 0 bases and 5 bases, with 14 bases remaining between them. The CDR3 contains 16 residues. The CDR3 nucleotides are TGTGCCAGCAGTTACTCGATTAGACAGTTCGATCAGCCCCAGCATTTT. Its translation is CASSYSIRQFDQPQHF.

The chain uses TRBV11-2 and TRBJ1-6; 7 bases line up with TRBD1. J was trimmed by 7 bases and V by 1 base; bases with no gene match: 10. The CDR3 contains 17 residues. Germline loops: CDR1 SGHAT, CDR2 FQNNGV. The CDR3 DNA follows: TGTGCCAGCAGCTTAGTTAACAGGGGCAGTAAGAATTCACCCCTCCACTTT. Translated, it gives CASSLVNRGSKNSPLHF.

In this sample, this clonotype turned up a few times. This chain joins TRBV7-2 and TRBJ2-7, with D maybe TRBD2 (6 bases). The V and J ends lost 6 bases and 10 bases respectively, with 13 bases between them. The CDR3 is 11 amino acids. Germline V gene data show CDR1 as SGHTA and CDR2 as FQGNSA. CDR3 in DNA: TGTGCCAGCAGGCGGGACTCCACCCAGTACTTC. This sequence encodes CASRRDSTQYF.

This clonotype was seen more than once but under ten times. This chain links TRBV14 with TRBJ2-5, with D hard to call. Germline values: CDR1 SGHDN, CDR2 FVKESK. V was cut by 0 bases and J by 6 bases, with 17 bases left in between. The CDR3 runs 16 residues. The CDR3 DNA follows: TGTGCCAGCAGCCAAGATGCAGGCACCCCTGGGCAGACCCAGTACTTC. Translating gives CASSQDAGTPGQTQYF.

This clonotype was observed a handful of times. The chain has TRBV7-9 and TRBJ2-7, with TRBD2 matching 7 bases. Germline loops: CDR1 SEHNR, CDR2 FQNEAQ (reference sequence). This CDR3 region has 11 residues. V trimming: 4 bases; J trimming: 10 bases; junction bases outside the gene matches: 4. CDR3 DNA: TGTGCCAGCAGCTACGGGACTACTCAGTACTTC. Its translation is CASSYGTTQYF.

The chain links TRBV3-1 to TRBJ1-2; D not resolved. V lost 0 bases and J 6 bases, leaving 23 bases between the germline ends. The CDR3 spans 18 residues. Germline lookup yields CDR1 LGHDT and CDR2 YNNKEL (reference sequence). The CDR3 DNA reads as TGTGCCAGCAGCCAAGAAGTGGCCGATCGGGGTTGGTGGCATGGCTACACCTTC. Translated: CASSQEVADRGWWHGYTF.

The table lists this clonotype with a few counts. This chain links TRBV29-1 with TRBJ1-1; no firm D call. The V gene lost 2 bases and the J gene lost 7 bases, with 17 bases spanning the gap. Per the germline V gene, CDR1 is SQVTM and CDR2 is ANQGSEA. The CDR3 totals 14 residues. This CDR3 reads CSVEIVSGGGEAFF. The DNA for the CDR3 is TGCAGCGTTGAAATAGTAAGCGGTGGTGGTGAAGCTTTCTTT.

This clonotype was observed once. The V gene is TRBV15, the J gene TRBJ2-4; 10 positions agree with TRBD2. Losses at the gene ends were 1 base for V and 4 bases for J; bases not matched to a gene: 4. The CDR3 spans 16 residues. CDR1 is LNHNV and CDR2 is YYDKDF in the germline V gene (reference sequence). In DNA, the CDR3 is TGTGCCACCAGCAGAGGCCTAGCGGGAGAAAAAAACATTCAGTACTTC. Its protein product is CATSRGLAGEKNIQYF.

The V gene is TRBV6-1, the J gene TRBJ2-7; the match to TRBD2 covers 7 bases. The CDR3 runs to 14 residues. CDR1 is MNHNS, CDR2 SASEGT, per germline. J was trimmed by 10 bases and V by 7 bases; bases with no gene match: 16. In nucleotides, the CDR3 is TGTGCCAGCAATATGCAGACTAGCAGTTTGGCCCAGTACTTC. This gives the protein CASNMQTSSLAQYF.

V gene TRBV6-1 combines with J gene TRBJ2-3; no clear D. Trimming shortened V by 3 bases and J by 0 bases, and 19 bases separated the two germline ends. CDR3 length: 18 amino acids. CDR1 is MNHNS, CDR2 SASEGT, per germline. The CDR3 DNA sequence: TGTGCCAGCAGTGAGCAGGTATCCCCGTATGGTAGCACAGATACGCAGTATTTT. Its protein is CASSEQVSPYGSTDTQYF.

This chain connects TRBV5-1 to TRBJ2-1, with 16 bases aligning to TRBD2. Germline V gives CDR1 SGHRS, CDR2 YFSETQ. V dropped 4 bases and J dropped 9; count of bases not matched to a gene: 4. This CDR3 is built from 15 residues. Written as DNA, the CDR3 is TGCGCCAGCAGCACGGGACTAGCGGGGGGGCTTGAGCAGTTCTTC. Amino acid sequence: CASSTGLAGGLEQFF.

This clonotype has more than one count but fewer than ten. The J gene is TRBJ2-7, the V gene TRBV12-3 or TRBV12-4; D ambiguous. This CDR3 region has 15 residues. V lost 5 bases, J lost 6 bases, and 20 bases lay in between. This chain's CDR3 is CASSMTASPVGEQYF. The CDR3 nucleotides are TGTGCCAGCAGTATGACGGCGTCCCCTGTGGGCGAGCAGTACTTC.

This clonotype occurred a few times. CDR3 coding DNA: TGCGCCAGCAGCTCTTCGGGACTAGCCAGTCTCGAGCAGTACTTC. This encodes CASSSSGLASLEQYF. The chain joins TRBV5-1 to TRBJ2-7; 9 bases align to TRBD2. CDR1 SGHRS and CDR2 YFSETQ come from the germline V gene. The V and J ends lost 3 bases and 6 bases, in that order; junction bases with no gene match: 10. The CDR3 is 15 residues long.

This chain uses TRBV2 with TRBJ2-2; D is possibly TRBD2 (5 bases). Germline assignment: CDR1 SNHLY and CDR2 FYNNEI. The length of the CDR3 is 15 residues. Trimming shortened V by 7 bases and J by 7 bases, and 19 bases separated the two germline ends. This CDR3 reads CASIIWRTGGGELFF. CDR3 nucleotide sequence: TGTGCCAGCATTATATGGCGGACCGGAGGCGGGGAGCTGTTTTTT.

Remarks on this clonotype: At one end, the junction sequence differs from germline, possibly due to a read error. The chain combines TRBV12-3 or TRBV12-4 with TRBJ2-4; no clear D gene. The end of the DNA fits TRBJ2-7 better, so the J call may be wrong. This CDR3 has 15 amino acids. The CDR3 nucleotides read TGTGCCAGCAGTTTAAGACCCGTGAGCTCCTCCGAGCAGTACTTC. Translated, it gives CASSLRPVSSSEQYF.

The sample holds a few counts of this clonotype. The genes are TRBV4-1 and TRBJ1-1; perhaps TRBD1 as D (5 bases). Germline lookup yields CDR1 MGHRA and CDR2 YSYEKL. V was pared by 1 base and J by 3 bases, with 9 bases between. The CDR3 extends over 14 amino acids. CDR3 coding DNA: TGCGCCAGCAGCCAAGCTTGGGGGTACACTGAAGCTTTCTTT. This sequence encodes CASSQAWGYTEAFF.

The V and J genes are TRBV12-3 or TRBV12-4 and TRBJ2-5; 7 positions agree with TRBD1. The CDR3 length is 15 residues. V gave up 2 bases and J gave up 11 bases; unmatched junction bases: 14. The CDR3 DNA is TGTGCCAGCAGTTTAACGGCAGGGGGTTTTAATGAGCAGTACTTC. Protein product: CASSLTAGGFNEQYF.

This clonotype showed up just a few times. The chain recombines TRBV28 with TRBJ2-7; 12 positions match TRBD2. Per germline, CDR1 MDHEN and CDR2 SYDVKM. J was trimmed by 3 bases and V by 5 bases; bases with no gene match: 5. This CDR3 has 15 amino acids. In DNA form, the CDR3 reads TGTGCCAGCAGTCGGACTAGCGGGGCGAACTACGAGCAGTACTTC. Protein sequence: CASSRTSGANYEQYF.

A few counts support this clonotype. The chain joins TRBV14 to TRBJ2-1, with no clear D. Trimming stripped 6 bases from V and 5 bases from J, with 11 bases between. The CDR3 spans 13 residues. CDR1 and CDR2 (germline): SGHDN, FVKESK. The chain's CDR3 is CASRDDGDNEQFF. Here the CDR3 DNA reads TGTGCCAGCAGGGACGACGGAGACAATGAGCAGTTCTTC.

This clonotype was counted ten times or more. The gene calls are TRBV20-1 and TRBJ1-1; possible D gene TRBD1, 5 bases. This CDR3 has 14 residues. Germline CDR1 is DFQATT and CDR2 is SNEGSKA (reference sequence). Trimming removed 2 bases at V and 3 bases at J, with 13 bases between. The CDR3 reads CSARIQGSDTEAFF. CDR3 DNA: TGCAGTGCTAGAATCCAGGGATCAGACACTGAAGCTTTCTTT.

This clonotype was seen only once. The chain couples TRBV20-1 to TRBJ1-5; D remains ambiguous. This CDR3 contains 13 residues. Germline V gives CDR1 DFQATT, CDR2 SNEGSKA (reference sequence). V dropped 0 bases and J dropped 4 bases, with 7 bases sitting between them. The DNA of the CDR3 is TGCAGTGCTAGAGAAAACGATAATCAGCCCCAGCATTTT. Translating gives CSARENDNQPQHF.

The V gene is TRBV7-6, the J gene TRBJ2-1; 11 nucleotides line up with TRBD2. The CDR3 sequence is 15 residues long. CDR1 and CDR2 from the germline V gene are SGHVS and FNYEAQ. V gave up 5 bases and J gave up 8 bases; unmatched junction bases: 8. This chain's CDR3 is CASSLSGRATDEQFF. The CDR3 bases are TGTGCCAGCAGCCTTAGCGGGAGGGCGACTGATGAGCAGTTCTTC.

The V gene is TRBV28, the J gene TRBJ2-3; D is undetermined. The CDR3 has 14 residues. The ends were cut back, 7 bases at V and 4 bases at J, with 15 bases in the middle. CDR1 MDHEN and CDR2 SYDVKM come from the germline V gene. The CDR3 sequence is CASTRIFPPDTQYF. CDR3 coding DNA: TGTGCCAGCACCCGGATATTTCCCCCAGATACGCAGTATTTT.

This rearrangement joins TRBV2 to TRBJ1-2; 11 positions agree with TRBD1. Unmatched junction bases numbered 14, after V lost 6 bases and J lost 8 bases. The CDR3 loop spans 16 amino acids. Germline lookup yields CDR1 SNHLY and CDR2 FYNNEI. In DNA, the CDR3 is TGTGCCAGCAGCCCGGGACAGGGGGGTTTGTTGAGCGGCTACACCTTC. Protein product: CASSPGQGGLLSGYTF.

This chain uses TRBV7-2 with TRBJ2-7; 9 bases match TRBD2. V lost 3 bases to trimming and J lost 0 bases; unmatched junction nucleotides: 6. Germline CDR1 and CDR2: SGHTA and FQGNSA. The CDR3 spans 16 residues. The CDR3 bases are TGTGCCAGCAGCTTGGGGACTAGCACGTACTCCTACGAGCAGTACTTC. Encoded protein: CASSLGTSTYSYEQYF.

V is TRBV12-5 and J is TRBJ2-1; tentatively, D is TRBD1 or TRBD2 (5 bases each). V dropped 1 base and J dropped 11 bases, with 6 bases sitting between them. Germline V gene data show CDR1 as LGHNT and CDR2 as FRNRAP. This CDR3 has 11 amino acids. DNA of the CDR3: TGTGCTAGTGGTTTGGGGGGGAAGCAGTTCTTC. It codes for CASGLGGKQFF.

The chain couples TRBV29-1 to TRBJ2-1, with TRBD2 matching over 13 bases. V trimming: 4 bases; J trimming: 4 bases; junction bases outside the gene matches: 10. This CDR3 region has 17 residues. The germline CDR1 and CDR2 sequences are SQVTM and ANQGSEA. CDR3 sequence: CSVGVLRLAGGYNEQFF. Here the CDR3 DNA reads TGCAGCGTTGGTGTCCTACGACTAGCGGGGGGATACAATGAGCAGTTCTTC.

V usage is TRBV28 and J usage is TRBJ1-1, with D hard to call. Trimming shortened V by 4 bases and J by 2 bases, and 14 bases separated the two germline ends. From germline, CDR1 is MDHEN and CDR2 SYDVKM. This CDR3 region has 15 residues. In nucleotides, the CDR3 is TGTGCCAGCAGTTGGGTAAGGAATTACAACACTGAAGCTTTCTTT. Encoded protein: CASSWVRNYNTEAFF.

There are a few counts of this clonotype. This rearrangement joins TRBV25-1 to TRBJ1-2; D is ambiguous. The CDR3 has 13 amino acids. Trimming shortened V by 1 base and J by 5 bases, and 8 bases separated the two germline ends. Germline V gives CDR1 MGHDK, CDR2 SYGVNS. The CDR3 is CASSEWPAYGYTF. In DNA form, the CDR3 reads TGTGCCAGCAGTGAATGGCCAGCTTATGGCTACACCTTC.